Listed here are 18 T cell receptor beta chains from one sample, sequenced in a study of graft-versus-host responses after intestinal transplantation. Repertoires were generated with immunoSEQ multiplex PCR, while TCRdb's copy carries only in-frame clones and drops some. Among about 80,000 clones listed, about 90% were seen once. Material: PBMCs, obtained 98 days after intestinal transplantation. The source of these receptors is a human patient who received an intestinal transplant, so some T cells may come from the graft donor.

The chain uses TRBV2 and TRBJ2-1; TRBD2 matches at 7 bases. V was clipped by 5 bases and J by 7 bases; unmatched bases: 8. Germline values: CDR1 SNHLY, CDR2 FYNNEI. The CDR3 length is 14 residues. CDR3 nucleotides: TGTGCCAGCAGTTTCGTAGTAGCGGGTAATGAGCAGTTCTTC. This codes for CASSFVVAGNEQFF.

This chain connects TRBV11-1 to TRBJ2-3; D is possibly TRBD2 (5 bases). CDR3 length: 18 amino acids. From germline, CDR1 is SGHAT and CDR2 FQDESV (reference sequence). Trimming shortened V by 2 bases and J by 4 bases, and 22 bases separated the two germline ends. CDR3 coding DNA: TGTGCCAGCAGCTTAACGGCGGGCTCGGGTCGGTGTTCAGATACGCAGTATTTT. Encoded protein: CASSLTAGSGRCSDTQYF.

CDR3 DNA sequence: TGTGCCAGCAGCCAAGGTTCTAGCAATCAGCCCCAGCATTTT. Encoded protein: CASSQGSSNQPQHF. The chain links TRBV4-2 to TRBJ1-5; D gene unclear. This CDR3 spans 14 amino acids. Germline assignment: CDR1 LGHNA and CDR2 YNFKEQ. V lost 1 base, J lost 0 bases, and 4 bases lay in between.

In its sample, this clone was seen once. The rearrangement joins TRBV5-1 to TRBJ2-1; 7 bases map to TRBD2. V shed 2 bases and J 8 bases; nucleotides not matched to a gene: 4. Germline CDR1 and CDR2: SGHRS and YFSETQ. CDR3 length: 13 residues. CDR3 sequence reads: CASSFLAEYEQFF. DNA of the CDR3: TGCGCCAGCAGCTTCCTAGCGGAATATGAGCAGTTCTTC.

The gene calls are TRBV25-1 and TRBJ1-1; no firm D call. Germline V CDR1 and CDR2: MGHDK, SYGVNS. Trimming left V 2 bases short and J 7 bases short, with 14 bases between. The length of the CDR3 is 14 residues. The CDR3 nucleotides read TGTGCCAGCAGTGAACAAGGTGGCAGTTTTGAAGCTTTCTTT. This translates into CASSEQGGSFEAFF.

The chain has TRBV19 and TRBJ1-6; 8 bases agree with TRBD1. Germline CDR1 LNHDA, CDR2 SQIVND (reference sequence). V was pared by 4 bases and J by 8 bases, with 16 bases of the junction left unmatched. The CDR3 is 18 residues long. The CDR3 reads CASSTRTGRGIIDSPLHF. The CDR3 DNA reads TGTGCCAGTAGTACCCGGACAGGGAGGGGGATAATAGATTCACCCCTCCACTTT.

The V gene is TRBV28, the J gene TRBJ2-3, with unresolved D. The V gene's germline CDR1 is MDHEN and CDR2 SYDVKM. V was shortened by 7 bases and J by 0 bases, with 5 bases between the two germline ends. The CDR3 runs 12 residues. The CDR3 region has the DNA TGTGCCAGCACAGCTAGCACAGATACGCAGTATTTT. Protein product: CASTASTDTQYF.

The genes are TRBV2 and TRBJ2-2, with D possibly matching TRBD2 (6 bases). There are 15 residues in the CDR3. Deletions cut 6 bases from V and 0 bases from J, with 11 bases between. In germline, CDR1 is SNHLY, CDR2 FYNNEI. The CDR3 is CASRKEGANTGELFF. Here the CDR3 DNA reads TGTGCCAGCAGAAAGGAGGGCGCGAACACCGGGGAGCTGTTTTTT. The variable domain in full, completed from reference TRBV2 and TRBJ2-2, reads EPEVTQTPSHQVTQMGQEVILRCVPISNHLYFYWYRQILGQKVEFLVSFYNNEISEKSEIFDDQFSVERPDGSNFTLKIRSTKLEDSAMYFCASRKEGANTGELFFGEGSRLTVL.

J is TRBJ2-2 and V is TRBV19; TRBD1 matches at 7 bases. CDR3 length: 13 residues. V shed 3 bases, J shed 6 bases, and the junction held 1 base outside the gene matches. The germline gives CDR1 LNHDA, CDR2 SQIVND (reference sequence). The CDR3 protein is CASSIRGPGELFF. The CDR3 bases are TGTGCCAGTAGTATTAGGGGGCCCGGGGAGCTGTTTTTT.

The chain is built from TRBV7-8 and TRBJ1-5; 7 nucleotides match TRBD1. The CDR3 consists of 15 residues. Germline CDR1 SGHVS, CDR2 FQNEAQ. The junction had 10 bases not matched to a gene; V was cut back by 5 bases and J by 6 bases. The CDR3 loop is CASSPNPTGIQPQHF. CDR3 in DNA: TGTGCCAGCAGCCCCAACCCGACAGGGATTCAGCCCCAGCATTTT.

This chain uses TRBV7-9 with TRBJ2-4; a weak D match, TRBD2 (7 bases). CDR1 is SEHNR, CDR2 FQNEAQ, per germline (reference sequence). This CDR3 has 19 residues. The ends were cut back, 3 bases at V and 3 bases at J, with 24 bases in the middle. The CDR3 DNA sequence: TGTGCCAGCAGCTTGAGGGAATATTCGATGGGAGGGGGCAAAAACATTCAGTACTTC. Translated: CASSLREYSMGGGKNIQYF.

In nucleotides, the CDR3 is TGTGCCAGCAGTTACGTAACAGGGGCGGGTGAAAAACTGTTTTTT. It translates to CASSYVTGAGEKLFF. The gene calls are TRBV6-6 and TRBJ1-4; 7 bases line up with TRBD1. CDR1 and CDR2 from the germline V gene are MNHNY and SVGAGI (reference sequence). With V trimmed by 2 bases and J by 7 bases, 7 bases remained unmatched. This CDR3 has 15 residues.

The chain is built from TRBV1 and TRBJ2-2; the table names TRBD2, a call not compared with the DNA. TRBV1 represents a pseudogene. The CDR3 has 17 residues. Here the CDR3 reads CTSSRSGGGAVTGELFF. The CDR3 DNA reads as TGCACCAGCAGCCGATCCGGCGGGGGGGCCGTTACCGGGGAGCTGTTTTTT.

V usage is TRBV7-5 and J usage is TRBJ2-7; TRBD2, the table's D call, was not compared with the DNA. TRBV7-5 counts as a pseudogene. This CDR3 contains 15 residues. The CDR3 region is CARSLWNSGTYEQYF. In DNA form, the CDR3 reads TGTGCCAGAAGCTTATGGAATAGCGGGACCTACGAGCAGTACTTC.

The chain recombines TRBV5-1 with TRBJ2-5; 9 nucleotides line up with TRBD1. V lost 3 bases to trimming and J lost 5 bases; unmatched junction nucleotides: 8. The CDR3 is 15 residues long. Germline CDR1 and CDR2: SGHRS and YFSETQ. CDR3 sequence (DNA): TGCGCCAGCAGCTCGGGACAGGGTGGTATCGAGACCCAGTACTTC. Protein product: CASSSGQGGIETQYF.

The genes are TRBV19 and TRBJ2-1; TRBD2 is a possible D gene (6 bases). CDR3 length: 13 amino acids. The V gene lost 5 bases and the J gene lost 10 bases, with 15 bases spanning the gap. Germline assignment: CDR1 LNHDA and CDR2 SQIVND (reference sequence). CDR3 region: CASSPALANEQFF. The CDR3 DNA reads as TGTGCCAGTAGTCCGGCTCTAGCGAACGAGCAGTTCTTC.

The chain joins TRBV5-1 to TRBJ2-5; D unresolved. CDR1 and CDR2 (germline): SGHRS, YFSETQ. Trimming removed 3 bases at V and 1 base at J, with 16 bases between. This CDR3 spans 16 amino acids. The CDR3 coding sequence is TGCGCCAGCAGCTCCGCTGGACCGCCGACCCAAGAGACCCAGTACTTC. This codes for CASSSAGPPTQETQYF.

This clone was picked up one time. The chain carries TRBV11-2 and TRBJ2-1, with no clear D. The CDR3 is 14 amino acids. Per the germline V gene, CDR1 is SGHAT and CDR2 is FQNNGV. The V end lost 3 bases, the J end lost 4 bases, and 10 bases lay between the germline ends. The CDR3 loop is CASSFQLNYNEQFF. The CDR3 DNA is TGTGCCAGCAGCTTCCAGCTGAATTACAATGAGCAGTTCTTC. Full variable domain (outside the CDR3, taken from reference TRBV11-2 and TRBJ2-1): EAGVAQSPRYKIIEKRQSVAFWCNPISGHATLYWYQQILGQGPKLLIQFQNNGVVDDSQLPKDRFSAERLKGVDSTLKIQPAKLEDSAVYLCASSFQLNYNEQFFGPGTRLTVL.